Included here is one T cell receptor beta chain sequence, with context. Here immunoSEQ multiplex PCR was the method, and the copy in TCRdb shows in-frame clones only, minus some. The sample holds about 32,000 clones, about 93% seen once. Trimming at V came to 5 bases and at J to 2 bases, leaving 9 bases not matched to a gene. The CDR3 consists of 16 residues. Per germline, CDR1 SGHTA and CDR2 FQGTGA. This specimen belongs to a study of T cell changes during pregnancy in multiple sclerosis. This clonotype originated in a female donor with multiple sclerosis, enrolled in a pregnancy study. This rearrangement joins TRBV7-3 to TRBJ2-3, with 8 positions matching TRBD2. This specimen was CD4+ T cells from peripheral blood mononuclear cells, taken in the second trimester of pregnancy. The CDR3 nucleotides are TGTGCCAGCAGCCCGATTAGCGGGACCTCCACAGATACGCAGTATTTT. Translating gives CASSPISGTSTDTQYF.